In this sample, the clone carrying this T cell receptor (beta chain) turned up many times. The CDR3 loop spans 14 amino acids. The germline gives CDR1 SGHTA, CDR2 FQGNSA. Trimming left V 2 bases short and J 6 bases short, with 12 bases between. The sample comes from a study of blood T cells in healthy people across ages. Combining a sample-barcoded 5' primer with a J-beta primer mix, a second PCR ran for 7 to 11 cycles. TCRdb re-called the 5' RACE reads with MiXCR, one entry per CDR3 protein. Of about 1,500,000 distinct CDR3 sequences listed, approximately 28% are singletons. The chain has TRBV7-2 and TRBJ2-3, with D perhaps given as TRBD1 or TRBD2 (5 bases each). The sequencing input was blood. This TCR was recovered from a woman aged 25 to 39 in good health. CDR3 DNA: TGTGCCAGCAGCTTAACCCGGGGCGGGGATACGCAGTATTTT. Its translation is CASSLTRGGDTQYF. The whole variable domain, remainder taken from reference TRBV7-2 and TRBJ2-3, is GAGVSQSPSNKVTEKGKDVELRCDPISGHTALYWYRQSLGQGLEFLIYFQGNSAPDKSGLPSDRFSAERTGGSVSTLTIQRTQQEDSAVYLCASSLTRGGDTQYFGPGTRLTVL.